One sample yielded the 21 T cell receptor beta chains listed below, sequenced in a study of T cells in localized non-small cell lung cancer. The data were produced by immunoSEQ multiplex PCR, yet TCRdb's version contains in-frame clones alone and is incomplete. The sample holds just under 80,000 clones, around 81% seen once. The sample consisted of peripheral blood, taken before any cancer treatment. The source is a female donor over 55 with stage I lung adenocarcinoma.

V and J are TRBV5-1 and TRBJ2-5; the D gene is possibly TRBD1 (6 bases). In germline, CDR1 is SGHRS, CDR2 YFSETQ. V gave up 3 bases and J gave up 5 bases, with 14 bases separating them. This CDR3 comprises 14 residues. CDR3: CASSSLDSEETQYF. In nucleotides, the CDR3 is TGCGCCAGCAGCTCTTTGGACAGCGAGGAGACCCAGTACTTC.

V and J are TRBV5-6 and TRBJ2-7; D is perhaps TRBD1 (5 bases). V lost 3 bases to trimming and J lost 7 bases, with 17 bases between them. The length of the CDR3 is 14 residues. CDR1 and CDR2 (germline): SGHDT, YYEEEE. CDR3 sequence reads: CASSSAGNLEEQYF. In DNA, the CDR3 is TGTGCCAGCAGCTCTGCAGGGAACCTTGAGGAGCAGTACTTC.

As concerns this clone: A far larger clone is only one base removed, so a read error is likely. This sample includes further DNA sequences coding for the same CDR3. This chain connects TRBV6-6 to TRBJ1-5; D gene ambiguous. The CDR3 runs 14 residues. V gave up 7 bases and J gave up 1 base, with 11 bases separating them. Germline V gives CDR1 MNHNY, CDR2 SVGAGI (reference sequence). The CDR3 is CASTPPGSNQPQHF. The CDR3 nucleotides read TGTGCCAGCACCCCCCCAGGAAGCAATCAGCCCCAGCATTTT.

This rearrangement joins TRBV5-4 to TRBJ2-1, with 8 positions matching TRBD1. CDR1 and CDR2 from the germline V gene are SGHNT and YYREEE (reference sequence). This CDR3 is 13 amino acids long. V was clipped by 2 bases and J by 10 bases; unmatched bases: 5. CDR3 in amino acids: CASSLQGGGEQFF. CDR3 sequence (DNA): TGTGCCAGCAGCTTACAGGGGGGTGGGGAGCAGTTCTTC.

This sequence joins TRBV5-1 and TRBJ2-2; 13 bases match TRBD2. Germline CDR1 SGHRS, CDR2 YFSETQ. Losses at the gene ends were 3 bases for V and 6 bases for J; bases not matched to a gene: 5. The CDR3 length is 16 residues. CDR3 DNA: TGCGCCAGCAGCTCTCAAGGGACTAGCGGGGCCGGGGAGCTGTTTTTT. Protein: CASSSQGTSGAGELFF.

The rearrangement uses TRBV9 and TRBJ2-1; the D gene is possibly TRBD1 (6 bases). The CDR3 runs 11 residues. V lost 4 bases, J lost 10 bases, and 9 bases lay in between. Germline V gene lookup returns CDR1 SGDLS and CDR2 YYNGEE. The DNA of the CDR3 is TGTGCCAGCAGCTTCACAGGGGAGCAGTTCTTC. This sequence encodes CASSFTGEQFF.

The CDR3 region is CASSPDTEAFF. DNA for the CDR3: TGTGCCAGCTCACCAGACACTGAAGCTTTCTTT. The rearrangement joins TRBV18 to TRBJ1-1; D is undetermined. There are 11 residues in the CDR3. Germline loops: CDR1 KGHSH, CDR2 LQKENI. Between the trimmed V and J ends, which lost 2 bases and 3 bases, there was a span of 1 base.

The gene calls are TRBV19 and TRBJ2-1, with D maybe TRBD1 (6 bases). Germline-derived CDR1 and CDR2 are LNHDA and SQIVND (reference sequence). V shed 3 bases and J shed 2 bases, with 11 bases lying between them. This CDR3 spans 15 amino acids. The CDR3 nucleotides read TGTGCCAGTAGTATCGTCCGGGACACCTACAATGAGCAGTTCTTC. Translation: CASSIVRDTYNEQFF.

The CDR3 nucleotides are TGCAGCGTAGTACGGCAAGATACGCAGTATTTT. It is translated as CSVVRQDTQYF. The V and J genes are TRBV29-1 and TRBJ2-3; D remains ambiguous. V was cut by 6 bases and J by 5 bases, with 9 bases left in between. Germline V gives CDR1 SQVTM, CDR2 ANQGSEA. The CDR3 covers 11 residues.

V and J are TRBV5-1 and TRBJ1-4, with D possibly being TRBD1 (6 bases). The CDR3 consists of 16 residues. Germline CDR1 SGHRS, CDR2 YFSETQ. Trimming left V 1 base short and J 1 base short, with 11 bases between. The CDR3 bases are TGCGCCAGCAGCTTGCGGGGGCCGGGAACTAATGAAAAACTGTTTTTT. Its protein product is CASSLRGPGTNEKLFF.

This chain connects TRBV9 to TRBJ1-3; tentative D call: TRBD1 (5 bases). This CDR3 contains 15 residues. Germline V gene sequence: CDR1 SGDLS, CDR2 YYNGEE. V dropped 3 bases and J dropped 0 bases, with 10 bases sitting between them. The CDR3 loop reads CASSGAGRSGNTIYF. The CDR3, as DNA: TGTGCCAGCAGCGGGGCAGGGCGCTCTGGAAACACCATATATTTT.

The genes are TRBV7-8 and TRBJ2-2; TRBD1 matches 11 bases. This CDR3 region has 17 residues. CDR1 is SGHVS and CDR2 is FQNEAQ in the germline V gene. V lost 5 bases and J lost 0; bases outside the gene matches: 5. CDR3 sequence (DNA): TGTGCCAGCAGCCCCCAGGGACAGGGGGCGAACACCGGGGAGCTGTTTTTT. As protein: CASSPQGQGANTGELFF.

The rearrangement links TRBV4-2 to TRBJ1-2, with TRBD1 matching 12 bases. This CDR3 is 16 amino acids long. CDR1 is LGHNA, CDR2 YNFKEQ, per germline. The ends lost 1 base at V and 8 bases at J; junction bases unmatched: 8. The CDR3 loop is CASSQAGTGGREGYTF. For the CDR3, the DNA is TGTGCCAGCAGCCAAGCCGGGACAGGGGGCCGCGAAGGCTACACCTTC.

The chain uses TRBV27 and TRBJ2-2; D ambiguous. The CDR3 sequence is 17 residues long. In germline, CDR1 is MNHEY, CDR2 SMNVEV (reference sequence). V was shortened by 1 base and J by 4 bases, with 16 bases between the two germline ends. In DNA form, the CDR3 reads TGTGCCAGCAGTTTATATGGGGTAGATCAAGGCACCGGGGAGCTGTTTTTT. Translation gives CASSLYGVDQGTGELFF.

This clone was found a few times. This chain joins TRBV19 and TRBJ1-5, with no clear D. The CDR3 has 16 amino acids. Per the germline V gene, CDR1 is LNHDA and CDR2 is SQIVND (reference sequence). V lost 2 bases and J 2 bases, leaving 13 bases between the germline ends. This CDR3 reads CASSISDWSGNQPQHF. CDR3 DNA sequence: TGTGCCAGTAGTATAAGTGACTGGAGTGGCAATCAGCCCCAGCATTTT.

The chain couples TRBV28 to TRBJ1-4, with a tentative D call TRBD1 (6 bases). The CDR3 sequence is 18 residues long. CDR1 and CDR2 from the germline V gene are MDHEN and SYDVKM. The V and J ends lost 3 bases and 5 bases respectively, with 22 bases between them. CDR3 protein: CASSLGGGGIGKNEKLFF. DNA of the CDR3: TGTGCCAGCAGTTTGGGGGGCGGAGGGATTGGGAAAAATGAAAAACTGTTTTTT.

The chain combines TRBV25-1 with TRBJ2-7, with D tentatively TRBD1 (6 bases). There are 13 residues in the CDR3. Trimming took 5 bases from V and 2 from J, leaving 10 bases between them. The germline CDR1 and CDR2 sequences are MGHDK and SYGVNS. The CDR3 DNA reads as TGTGCCAGCAGTAAACAGGGTACCTACGAGCAGTACTTC. It codes for CASSKQGTYEQYF.

This chain joins TRBV2 and TRBJ2-3, with D perhaps TRBD1 or TRBD2 (7 bases each). The CDR3 is made up of 14 amino acids. Trimming removed 4 bases from V and 3 bases from J, with 11 bases in between. Germline CDR1 SNHLY, CDR2 FYNNEI. The CDR3, as DNA: TGTGCCAGCAGTGGTCAGGGGGGGACAGATACGCAGTATTTT. Its translation: CASSGQGGTDTQYF. The full variable domain, rest sourced from reference TRBV2 and TRBJ2-3, is EPEVTQTPSHQVTQMGQEVILRCVPISNHLYFYWYRQILGQKVEFLVSFYNNEISEKSEIFDDQFSVERPDGSNFTLKIRSTKLEDSAMYFCASSGQGGTDTQYFGPGTRLTVL.

CDR3 in amino acids: CAISGGRDSTEAFF. CDR3 in DNA: TGTGCCATCAGTGGGGGTAGGGACAGCACTGAAGCTTTCTTT. The chain carries TRBV10-3 and TRBJ1-1, with 7 nucleotides matching TRBD1. Germline CDR1 ENHRY, CDR2 SYGVKD. V gave up 4 bases and J gave up 4 bases; unmatched junction bases: 6. The CDR3 extends over 14 amino acids.

The V call is TRBV10-2, the J call TRBJ1-2; TRBD1 agrees at 7 bases. Trimming cost V 9 bases and J 7 bases; bases outside gene matches: 2. The CDR3 runs 10 residues. In germline, CDR1 is WSHSY, CDR2 SAAADI. The DNA of the CDR3 is TGCGCCAGTAGGGACAGTGGCTACACCTTC. Its translation is CASRDSGYTF.

The chain carries TRBV7-2 and TRBJ1-1, with a tentative D call TRBD1 (5 bases). The CDR3 is 15 amino acids. CDR1 SGHTA and CDR2 FQGNSA come from the germline V gene. Trimming pared 6 bases from V and 4 bases from J, leaving 18 bases between. The CDR3, as DNA: TGTGCCAGCAGACGAGGAGGGGTGGTTTTCACTGAAGCTTTCTTT. Its translation is CASRRGGVVFTEAFF.